Below, one T cell receptor beta chain is given with its context. The ends were cut back, 2 bases at V and 3 bases at J, with 16 bases in the middle. This CDR3 spans 17 amino acids. Per germline, CDR1 MDHEN and CDR2 SYDVKM. Profiling relied on immunoSEQ multiplex PCR, and the TCRdb table lists in-frame clones only, not all of them. Among 100,000 to 150,000 clones listed, roughly 92% were seen once. This sample was taken from a study of T cell responses to AZD1222 COVID-19 vaccine. The chain joins TRBV28 to TRBJ2-2, with TRBD1 as a possible D gene (6 bases). The receptor was isolated from an adult who received the AZD1222 COVID-19 vaccine. The sequences come from peripheral blood, collected 28 days after the second AZD1222 dose. The CDR3 loop is CASSLRYLTGHTGELFF. The CDR3 DNA reads as TGTGCCAGCAGTTTACGATATCTTACAGGGCACACCGGGGAGCTGTTTTTT.